This T cell receptor beta chain was identified during a study of Graves' ophthalmopathy and Graves' hyperthyroidism. This clonotype was seen many times. Its antigen is not identified. No donor had other autoimmune disease, uncontrolled infection, pregnancy or lactation. PBMCs were isolated from an approximately 10 ml sample of fresh peripheral blood. Germline values: CDR1 MNHNS, CDR2 SASEGT. V was cut by 7 bases and J by 8 bases, with 17 bases left in between. This CDR3 region has 13 residues. Study outcomes and limitations: Blood repertoires reportedly contained most expanded thyroid clonotypes above 0.001 frequency.

Amplification of the TCR beta CDR3 regions used RNA transcripts (as template). First-round RT-PCR employed HTBI primers, with a second-round multiplex PCR after it. TCRdb processed the multiplex PCR reads anew with MiXCR; each CDR3 protein has one entry. The table shows roughly 610,000 distinct CDR3 sequences, with 20% to 25% occurring only once. Sequencing was carried out using peripheral blood. The chain has TRBV6-1 and TRBJ1-2; D remains unclear. The source is a woman under 30 with stable Graves' hyperthyroidism. Some clones in this sample may be carry-over from other donors' samples. The CDR3 nucleotides are TGTGCCAGCAAAGATCGTGGGAGTGAAGGCTACACCTTC. Translating it yields CASKDRGSEGYTF.